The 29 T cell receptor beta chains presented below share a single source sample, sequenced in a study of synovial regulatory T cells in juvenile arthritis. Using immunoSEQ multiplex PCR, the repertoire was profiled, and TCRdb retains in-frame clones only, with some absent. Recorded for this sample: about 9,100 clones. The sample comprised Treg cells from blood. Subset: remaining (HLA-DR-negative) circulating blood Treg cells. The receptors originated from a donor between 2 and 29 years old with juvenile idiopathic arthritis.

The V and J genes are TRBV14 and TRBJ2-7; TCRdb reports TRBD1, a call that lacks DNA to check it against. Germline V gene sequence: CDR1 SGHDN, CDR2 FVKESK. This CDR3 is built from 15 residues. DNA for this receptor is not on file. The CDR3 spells CASSQETGAAYEQYF.

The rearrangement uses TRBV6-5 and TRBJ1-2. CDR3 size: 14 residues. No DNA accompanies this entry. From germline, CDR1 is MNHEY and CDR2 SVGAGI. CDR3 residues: CASSTFSGEVGYTF.

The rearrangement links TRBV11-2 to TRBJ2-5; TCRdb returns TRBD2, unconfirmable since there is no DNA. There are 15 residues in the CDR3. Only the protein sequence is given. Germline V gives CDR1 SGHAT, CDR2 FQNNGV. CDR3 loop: CASSLWAGVKETQYF.

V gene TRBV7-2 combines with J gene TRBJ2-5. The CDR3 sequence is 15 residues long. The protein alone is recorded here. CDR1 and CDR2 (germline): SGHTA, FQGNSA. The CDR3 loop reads CASSTAPGRQETQYF. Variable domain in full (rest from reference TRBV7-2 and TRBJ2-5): GAGVSQSPSNKVTEKGKDVELRCDPISGHTALYWYRQSLGQGLEFLIYFQGNSAPDKSGLPSDRFSAERTGGSVSTLTIQRTQQEDSAVYLCASSTAPGRQETQYFGPGTRLLVL.

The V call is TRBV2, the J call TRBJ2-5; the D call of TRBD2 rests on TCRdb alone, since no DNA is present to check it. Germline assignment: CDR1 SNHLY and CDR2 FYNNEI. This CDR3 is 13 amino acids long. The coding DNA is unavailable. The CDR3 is CASSGVARETQYF.

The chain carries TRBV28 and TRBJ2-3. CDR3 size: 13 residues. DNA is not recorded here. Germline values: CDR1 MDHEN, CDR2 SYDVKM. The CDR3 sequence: CASSSPGPDTQYF.

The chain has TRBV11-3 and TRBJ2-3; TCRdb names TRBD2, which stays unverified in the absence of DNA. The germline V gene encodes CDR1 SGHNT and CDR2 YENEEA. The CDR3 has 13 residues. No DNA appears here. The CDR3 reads CASSPSGADTQYF. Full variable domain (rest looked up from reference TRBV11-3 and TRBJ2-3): EAGVVQSPRYKIIEKKQPVAFWCNPISGHNTLYWYLQNLGQGPELLIRYENEEAVDDSQLPKDRFSAERLKGVDSTLKIQPAELGDSAVYLCASSPSGADTQYFGPGTRLTVL.

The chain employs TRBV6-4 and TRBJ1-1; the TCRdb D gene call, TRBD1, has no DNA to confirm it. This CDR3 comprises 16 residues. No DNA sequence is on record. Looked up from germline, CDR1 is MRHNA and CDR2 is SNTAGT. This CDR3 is CASSPDRGPSNTEAFF.

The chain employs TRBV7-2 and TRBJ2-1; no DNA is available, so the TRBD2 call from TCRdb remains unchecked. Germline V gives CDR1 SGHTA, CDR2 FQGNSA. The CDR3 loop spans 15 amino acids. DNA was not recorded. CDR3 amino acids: CASSATGGAIYEQFF.

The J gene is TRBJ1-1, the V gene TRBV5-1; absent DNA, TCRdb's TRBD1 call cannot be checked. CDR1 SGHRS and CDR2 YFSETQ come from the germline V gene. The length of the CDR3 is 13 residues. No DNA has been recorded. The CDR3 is CASSRRDSTEAFF.

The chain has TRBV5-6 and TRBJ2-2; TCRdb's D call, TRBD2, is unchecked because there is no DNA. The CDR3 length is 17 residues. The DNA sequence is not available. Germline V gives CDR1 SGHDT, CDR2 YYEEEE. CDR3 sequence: CASSFPGWVGSTGELFF.

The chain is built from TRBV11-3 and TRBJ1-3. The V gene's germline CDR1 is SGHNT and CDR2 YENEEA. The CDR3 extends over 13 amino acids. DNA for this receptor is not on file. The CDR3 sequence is CASSLGLGNTIYF.

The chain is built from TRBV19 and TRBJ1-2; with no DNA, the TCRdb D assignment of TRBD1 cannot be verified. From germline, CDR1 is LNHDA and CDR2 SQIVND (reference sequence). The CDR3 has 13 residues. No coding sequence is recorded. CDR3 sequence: CASSWDRGYGYTF.

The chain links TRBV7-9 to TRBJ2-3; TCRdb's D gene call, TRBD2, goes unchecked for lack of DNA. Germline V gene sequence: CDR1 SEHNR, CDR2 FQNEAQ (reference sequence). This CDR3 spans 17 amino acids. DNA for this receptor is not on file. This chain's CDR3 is CASSRSGTSGGWSTQYF.

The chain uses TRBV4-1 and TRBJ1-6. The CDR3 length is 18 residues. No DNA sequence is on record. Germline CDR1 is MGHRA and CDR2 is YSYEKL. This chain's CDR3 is CASSQDSGIFTYNSPLHF.

The CDR3 loop reads CASSPPLTSGRWADTQYF. V usage is TRBV7-2 and J usage is TRBJ2-3; without DNA, the TCRdb call of TRBD2 cannot be checked. CDR1 is SGHTA, CDR2 FQGNSA, per germline. The length of the CDR3 is 18 residues. No DNA accompanies this entry.

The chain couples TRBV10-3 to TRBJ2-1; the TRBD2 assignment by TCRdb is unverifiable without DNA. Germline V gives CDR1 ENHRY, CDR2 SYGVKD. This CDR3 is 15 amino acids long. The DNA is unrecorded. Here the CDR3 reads CAIMGLAGGLNEQFF.

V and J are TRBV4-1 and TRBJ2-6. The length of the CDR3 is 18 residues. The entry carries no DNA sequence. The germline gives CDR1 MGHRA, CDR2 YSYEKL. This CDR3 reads CASSQGLSQTLVANVLTF.

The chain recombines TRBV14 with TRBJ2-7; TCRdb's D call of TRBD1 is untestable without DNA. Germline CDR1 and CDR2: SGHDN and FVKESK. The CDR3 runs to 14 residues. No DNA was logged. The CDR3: CASSRPGQSYEQYF.

The CDR3 sequence: CASSALGQGSEKLFF. The chain links TRBV6-5 to TRBJ1-4; no DNA is available, so the TRBD1 call from TCRdb remains unchecked. Germline V CDR1 and CDR2: MNHEY, SVGAGI. The CDR3 runs to 15 residues. A DNA sequence was not provided.

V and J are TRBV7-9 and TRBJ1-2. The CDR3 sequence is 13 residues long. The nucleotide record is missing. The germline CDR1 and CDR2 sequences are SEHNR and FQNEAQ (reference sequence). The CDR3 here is CASTNTPSYGYTF.

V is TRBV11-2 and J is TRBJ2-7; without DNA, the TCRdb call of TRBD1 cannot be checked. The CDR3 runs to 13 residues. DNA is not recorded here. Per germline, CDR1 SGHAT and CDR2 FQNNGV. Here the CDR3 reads CASSFAQNYEQYF.

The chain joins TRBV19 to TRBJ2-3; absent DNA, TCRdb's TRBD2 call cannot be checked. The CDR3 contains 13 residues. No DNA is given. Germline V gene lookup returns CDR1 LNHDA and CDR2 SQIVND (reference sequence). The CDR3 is CASSLAGVDTQYF.

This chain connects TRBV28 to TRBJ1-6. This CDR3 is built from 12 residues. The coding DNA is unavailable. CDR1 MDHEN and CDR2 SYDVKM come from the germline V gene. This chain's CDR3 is CASSSWDVGLHF.

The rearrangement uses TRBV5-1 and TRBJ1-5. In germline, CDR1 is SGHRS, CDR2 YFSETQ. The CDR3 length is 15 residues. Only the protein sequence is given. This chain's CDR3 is CASSLGGMFSQPQHF.

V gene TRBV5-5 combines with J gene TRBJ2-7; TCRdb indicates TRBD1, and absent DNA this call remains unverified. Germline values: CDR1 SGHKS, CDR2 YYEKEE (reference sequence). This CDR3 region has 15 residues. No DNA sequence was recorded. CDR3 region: CASSLGWGDRYEQYF. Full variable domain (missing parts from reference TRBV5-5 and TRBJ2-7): DAGVTQSPTHLIKTRGQQVTLRCSPISGHKSVSWYQQVLGQGPQFIFQYYEKEERGRGNFPDRFSARQFPNYSSELNVNALLLGDSALYLCASSLGWGDRYEQYFGPGTRLTVT.

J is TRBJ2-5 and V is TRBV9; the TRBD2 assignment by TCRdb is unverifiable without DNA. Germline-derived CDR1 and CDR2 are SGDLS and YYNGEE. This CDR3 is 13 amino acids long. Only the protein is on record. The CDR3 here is CASSVGDQETQYF. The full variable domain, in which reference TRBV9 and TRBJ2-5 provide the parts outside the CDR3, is DSGVTQTPKHLITATGQRVTLRCSPRSGDLSVYWYQQSLDQGLQFLIQYYNGEERAKGNILERFSAQQFPDLHSELNLSSLELGDSALYFCASSVGDQETQYFGPGTRLLVL.

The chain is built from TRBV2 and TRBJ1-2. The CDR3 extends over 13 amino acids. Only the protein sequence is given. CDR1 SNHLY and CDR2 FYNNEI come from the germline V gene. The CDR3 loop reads CASKFGVSYGYTF.

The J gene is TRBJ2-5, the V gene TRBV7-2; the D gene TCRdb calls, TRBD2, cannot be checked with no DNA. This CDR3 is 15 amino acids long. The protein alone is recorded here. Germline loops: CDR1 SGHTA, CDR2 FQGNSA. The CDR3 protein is CASSLFPSGSETQYF.